This T cell receptor beta chain is drawn from a study of CD8 T cells in ankylosing spondylitis. As the method for making TCR beta libraries, quantitative 5'-RACE with molecular barcodes was used. One entry per CDR3 protein results from TCRdb running MiXCR on the 5' RACE reads. The profile covers more than 150,000 distinct CDR3 sequences, with roughly 18% appearing a single time and approximately 4% taken by the ten largest. Study-wide findings and caveats: CD8+ disease-linked clones were present at relatively low frequencies in blood. Apparently characteristic of ankylosing spondylitis blood was a TCR beta motif (roughly 8 highly homologous variants). The authors reported significant enrichment of disease-linked clones in matched ankylosing spondylitis synovial fluid.

Germline CDR1 is SGHRS and CDR2 is YFSETQ. This CDR3 is 13 amino acids long. V dropped 4 bases and J dropped 3; count of bases not matched to a gene: 3. At least ten counts were recorded for this clonotype. The target antigen is unknown. The chain links TRBV5-1 to TRBJ1-2, with 7 bases fitting TRBD1. Input material: blood, either unsorted or a sorted T cell fraction (not recorded which). This clonotype was obtained from a male donor between 5 and 29 years old with ankylosing spondylitis or in good health (not recorded which). The CDR3 here is CASSRTGDYGYTF. The CDR3 bases are TGCGCCAGCAGCCGAACAGGGGACTATGGCTACACCTTC.